Listed below are T cell receptor beta chains from one sample, sequenced in a study of blood T cell repertoires in COVID-19. TCRdb keeps only in-frame clones here, not all; method: immunoSEQ multiplex PCR. The sample includes 330,000 or so clones, over 80% of them seen just once. The sequenced sample was peripheral blood. All receptors derive from a man younger than 40 with COVID-19, enrolled during active disease. CDR3s include the opening cysteine and the closing phenylalanine or tryptophan. D genes are given only for firm matches. Clone sizes are given selectively: once, few, many, or a class where the clone is expanded.

cdr3_nt cdr3_aa v_call d_call clone_size j_call
TGTGCCACCAGACCAGACAGGGGGCTCGGTTCACCCCTCCACTTT CATRPDRGLGSPLHF TRBV15 TRBD1 - TRBJ1-6
TGTGCCAGCAGTACCCCAGGGGGAGAGACCCAGTACTTC CASSTPGGETQYF TRBV12-3/TRBV12-4 TRBD1 - TRBJ2-5
TGCGCCAGCAGCCAGTTTCCGGGGGGGGAAACCGGGGAGCTGTTTTTT CASSQFPGGETGELFF TRBV4-3 TRBD2 - TRBJ2-2
TGCGCCAGCAGCCTCAGCGGCGGAGATACGCAGTATTTT CASSLSGGDTQYF TRBV4-1 - - TRBJ2-3
TGTGCCAGCGGAACCGGGACTAGCGGGAGGGCCCGGGAGCAGTTCTTC CASGTGTSGRAREQFF TRBV27 TRBD2 - TRBJ2-1
TGTGCCAGCAGTGTAGGACAGATCTACGAGCAGTACTTC CASSVGQIYEQYF TRBV2 - - TRBJ2-7
TGCGCCAGCAGCCAAGGCCCAGGGCATGGAAACACCATATATTTT CASSQGPGHGNTIYF TRBV4-3 - - TRBJ1-3
TGTGCCACCAGCGCTAATTTCGGGACAGCTCAAGAGACCCAGTACTTC CATSANFGTAQETQYF TRBV15 TRBD1 - TRBJ2-5
TGTGCCAGCTCAACCGACACTTTGAGCACAGATACGCAGTATTTT CASSTDTLSTDTQYF TRBV18 - - TRBJ2-3
TGCGCCAGCAGTGATCCACCGGGACGACAGGGCTTTAACTATGGCTACACCTTC CASSDPPGRQGFNYGYTF TRBV10-1 TRBD1 - TRBJ1-2
TGTGCCAGCTCACCACGCGGACAGGGGCAAAATTCACCCCTCCACTTT CASSPRGQGQNSPLHF TRBV18 TRBD1 - TRBJ1-6
TGTGCCAGCAGCTATACCCCGGGACAGGGGAGTGTGACCCAGTACTTC CASSYTPGQGSVTQYF TRBV7-3 TRBD1 - TRBJ2-5
TGCAGCGTTGTTGAGACTCGCGGGGAGCAGTTCTTC CSVVETRGEQFF TRBV29-1 - - TRBJ2-1
TGTGCCAGCAGCTTACCGGACAGGGGTCGGTACGAGCAGTACTTC CASSLPDRGRYEQYF TRBV7-7 TRBD1 - TRBJ2-7
TGTGCCAGCAGCCCCCAAGCGGGGGGCCTCACAGATACGCAGTATTTT CASSPQAGGLTDTQYF TRBV7-3 TRBD2 - TRBJ2-3
TGCAGCGTCGGTTCCGGGGAGCTGTTTTTT CSVGSGELFF TRBV29-1 - - TRBJ2-2
TGTGCCAGCAGCTTCGACAGGAAGAATCAGCCCCAGCATTTT CASSFDRKNQPQHF TRBV6-2/TRBV6-3 - - TRBJ1-5
TGTGCCAGCAGCCTAGTAGAGACCCAGTACTTC CASSLVETQYF TRBV28 - - TRBJ2-5
TGCGCCAGCGCCGTTCTAGCGGGAGTTCGGGAGACCCAGTACTTC CASAVLAGVRETQYF TRBV5-1 TRBD2 - TRBJ2-5
TGCGCCAGCAGCCAAAAAGCGGGGGGGTGGACCGGGGAGCTGTTTTTT CASSQKAGGWTGELFF TRBV4-3 TRBD2 once TRBJ2-2
TGTGCCAGCAGCCGAACGAGAGATACGCAGTATTTT CASSRTRDTQYF TRBV12-3/TRBV12-4 - - TRBJ2-3
TGTGCCAGCACTTTGGGGCTCCCTGCCTACGAGCAGTACTTC CASTLGLPAYEQYF TRBV28 - - TRBJ2-7
TGCGCCAGCAGCCAAGGTTCGGGGGTTAAGACTAATGAAAAACTGTTTTTT CASSQGSGVKTNEKLFF TRBV4-1 - once TRBJ1-4
TGTGCCAGCGCTTTACGGGGGACAGAACGGAGCAATCAGCCCCAGCATTTT CASALRGTERSNQPQHF TRBV27 TRBD1 - TRBJ1-5
TGCGCCAGCAGCCAAGACCCCGGGAGGCGGGCCGGGGAGCTGTTTTTT CASSQDPGRRAGELFF TRBV4-1 TRBD2 once TRBJ2-2
TGTGCCAGCAGTCCGATAGCGGAGACCTACGAGCAGTACTTC CASSPIAETYEQYF TRBV28 - - TRBJ2-7
TGTGCCAGTAGGATCGGTTCTTTGATTCGCAATCAGCCCCAGCATTTT CASRIGSLIRNQPQHF TRBV19 - - TRBJ1-5
TGTGCCAGTAGTATAGGGGGGGGCGTAAGAAATGAGCAGTTCTTC CASSIGGGVRNEQFF TRBV19 - - TRBJ2-1
TGTGCCAGCAGGTTATTACTCGGGGAAATGAACACTGAAGCTTTCTTT CASRLLLGEMNTEAFF TRBV5-6 - - TRBJ1-1
TGCGCCAGCAGCTTGGCTATAGCGGGAGAGGTCTACAATGAGCAGTTCTTC CASSLAIAGEVYNEQFF TRBV5-1 TRBD2 - TRBJ2-1
TGTGCCTGGTGGACCGGGACAGCCCTGAACACTGAAGCTTTCTTT CAWWTGTALNTEAFF TRBV30 TRBD1 once TRBJ1-1
TGCGCCAGCAGCCAAGAAGTCTATAGCAATCAGCCCCAGCATTTT CASSQEVYSNQPQHF TRBV4-1 - - TRBJ1-5
TGTGCCAGCCAACAATCATGGGACAGGCCCTACGAGCAGTACTTC CASQQSWDRPYEQYF TRBV6-5 TRBD1 - TRBJ2-7
TGTGCCAGTAGTCTACCCCCGCGGGATACGCAGTATTTT CASSLPPRDTQYF TRBV19 - - TRBJ2-3
TGTGCCAGCAGCCAAGATAGGGGGGGCTACAATGAGCAGTTCTTC CASSQDRGGYNEQFF TRBV3-1/TRBV3-2 - - TRBJ2-1